One and the same sample provided the 19 T cell receptor beta chains below, sequenced in a study of blood T cell repertoires in COVID-19. Using immunoSEQ multiplex PCR, the repertoire was profiled, and TCRdb retains in-frame clones only, with some absent. Found here are approximately 200,000 clones, about 86% of them singletons; the top ten hold 2.9%. Sequences were obtained from peripheral blood. Receptors originate from a woman aged 25 to 45 with active or convalescent COVID-19.

The rearrangement links TRBV6-5 to TRBJ2-1, with D perhaps matching TRBD1 (5 bases). The V and J ends lost 6 bases and 1 base respectively, with 13 bases between them. The CDR3 consists of 15 residues. Germline V CDR1 and CDR2: MNHEY, SVGAGI. Here the CDR3 DNA reads TGTGCCAGCAGCCAAGGGGCAAGTTCCTACAATGAGCAGTTCTTC. Protein: CASSQGASSYNEQFF.

The V and J genes are TRBV7-9 and TRBJ2-7, with 7 bases lining up with TRBD1. The V gene end was trimmed by 5 bases and the J gene end by 2 bases; junction bases not matched to a gene: 15. Germline-derived CDR1 and CDR2 are SEHNR and FQNEAQ (reference sequence). The CDR3 has 17 residues. Here the CDR3 reads CASSPKPTPGQTYEQYF. CDR3 in DNA: TGTGCCAGCAGCCCAAAACCAACACCGGGACAGACCTACGAGCAGTACTTC.

The genes are TRBV11-2 and TRBJ1-2; D is unclear. The V and J ends lost 3 bases and 5 bases respectively, with 13 bases between them. The CDR3 runs 14 residues. Germline V CDR1 and CDR2: SGHAT, FQNNGV. The chain's CDR3 is CASSFRRTGYGYTF. The CDR3 DNA reads as TGTGCCAGCAGCTTTAGGAGGACGGGGTATGGCTACACCTTC.

V usage is TRBV18 and J usage is TRBJ1-1; D gene uncertain. Trimming left V 2 bases short and J 0 bases short, with 7 bases between. In germline, CDR1 is KGHSH, CDR2 LQKENI. The CDR3 runs to 14 residues. CDR3 sequence reads: CASSPSPLNTEAFF. Written as DNA, the CDR3 is TGTGCCAGCTCACCAAGCCCCCTGAACACTGAAGCTTTCTTT. The full variable domain, with the rest looked up from reference TRBV18 and TRBJ1-1, is NAGVMQNPRHLVRRRGQEARLRCSPMKGHSHVYWYRQLPEEGLKFMVYLQKENIIDESGMPKERFSAEFPKEGPSILRIQQVVRGDSAAYFCASSPSPLNTEAFFGQGTRLTVV.

V usage is TRBV28 and J usage is TRBJ1-1, with D maybe TRBD1 (5 bases). The CDR3 totals 15 residues. V was cut by 1 base and J by 1 base, with 10 bases left in between. Germline assignment: CDR1 MDHEN and CDR2 SYDVKM. CDR3 DNA: TGTGCCAGCAGTTTATACGCAGGGAAGAACACTGAAGCTTTCTTT. Amino acid sequence: CASSLYAGKNTEAFF.

The chain recombines TRBV14 with TRBJ2-2; D call uncertain. The CDR3 extends over 18 amino acids. Deletions cut 0 bases from V and 0 bases from J, with 14 bases between. Germline V lookup: CDR1 SGHDN, CDR2 FVKESK. In DNA, the CDR3 is TGTGCCAGCAGCCAAGATTACAGAATCTTCGCGAACACCGGGGAGCTGTTTTTT. It translates to CASSQDYRIFANTGELFF.

V and J are TRBV25-1 and TRBJ2-1; TRBD2 matches 9 bases. Germline V gives CDR1 MGHDK, CDR2 SYGVNS. This CDR3 has 16 residues. V was clipped by 5 bases and J by 1 base; unmatched bases: 6. The CDR3 loop reads CASSTLAGGSYNEQFF. CDR3 in DNA: TGTGCCAGCAGTACCCTGGCGGGAGGGTCCTACAATGAGCAGTTCTTC.

The chain couples TRBV27 to TRBJ2-7; 11 positions match TRBD1. Germline values: CDR1 MNHEY, CDR2 SMNVEV (reference sequence). This CDR3 has 15 residues. The V segment lost 5 bases and the J segment 7 bases; nucleotides outside the gene matches: 10. DNA for the CDR3: TGTGCCAGCAGTCTCTACAGGACAGGGGGCGAAGAGCAGTACTTC. Translation: CASSLYRTGGEEQYF.

The chain links TRBV19 to TRBJ1-1, with D possibly matching TRBD1 (6 bases). Germline V lookup: CDR1 LNHDA, CDR2 SQIVND (reference sequence). Deletions cut 5 bases from V and 1 base from J, with 17 bases between. The CDR3 spans 16 residues. CDR3 nucleotide sequence: TGTGCCAGTAGTGTACAATCCGGGACATCGAACACTGAAGCTTTCTTT. Amino acid sequence: CASSVQSGTSNTEAFF.

The V call is TRBV7-2, the J call TRBJ1-5, with TRBD1 matching 9 bases. Germline V gene data show CDR1 as SGHTA and CDR2 as FQGNSA. After removal of 6 bases from V and 0 bases from J, the junction contained 3 bases not matched to a gene. The CDR3 loop spans 15 amino acids. The CDR3 DNA reads as TGTGCCAGCAGTTGGACAGGGGTTAGCAATCAGCCCCAGCATTTT. This gives the protein CASSWTGVSNQPQHF.

This rearrangement joins TRBV7-2 to TRBJ1-2, with a possible D match to TRBD1 (6 bases). The CDR3 has 14 residues. Trimming removed 5 bases at V and 5 bases at J, with 15 bases between. Germline V gene lookup returns CDR1 SGHTA and CDR2 FQGNSA. The CDR3: CASSNRDPRYGYTF. In DNA form, the CDR3 reads TGTGCCAGCAGCAACAGGGATCCCCGGTATGGCTACACCTTC.

This chain links TRBV3-1 (or the pseudogene TRBV3-2) with TRBJ2-2; 8 bases match TRBD2. V lost 1 base, J lost 6 bases, and 4 bases stayed unmatched. Germline-derived CDR1 and CDR2 are LGHDT and YNNKEL (reference sequence). The CDR3 runs 15 residues. The CDR3 sequence is CASSQGGGRAGELFF. The CDR3 bases are TGTGCCAGCAGCCAAGGCGGGGGGCGGGCCGGGGAGCTGTTTTTT.

The chain recombines TRBV5-1 with TRBJ2-7; TRBD1 matches at 8 bases. Germline CDR1 reads SGHRS; CDR2 reads YFSETQ. The CDR3 covers 15 residues. After removal of 3 bases from V and 3 bases from J, the junction contained 8 bases not matched to a gene. This CDR3 reads CASSSGGQGGYEQYF. The CDR3 DNA reads TGCGCCAGCAGCTCGGGCGGACAGGGAGGCTACGAGCAGTACTTC.

V usage is TRBV7-9 and J usage is TRBJ1-2, with D maybe TRBD1 (5 bases). This CDR3 comprises 12 residues. Germline V gene data show CDR1 as SEHNR and CDR2 as FQNEAQ (reference sequence). V was clipped by 5 bases and J by 8 bases, with 12 bases between them. The CDR3 sequence: CASSVGLGGYTF. The CDR3 nucleotides are TGTGCCAGCAGCGTGGGACTCGGCGGCTACACCTTC.

J is TRBJ1-5 and V is TRBV28; the match to TRBD1 covers 9 bases. Germline CDR1 and CDR2: MDHEN and SYDVKM. The J segment lost 7 bases and the V segment lost 5 bases, leaving 6 bases of the junction unmatched. CDR3 length: 14 residues. The CDR3 here is CASSIQGARQPQHF. CDR3 nucleotide sequence: TGTGCCAGCAGTATACAGGGGGCTAGGCAGCCCCAGCATTTT.

The rearrangement uses TRBV20-1 and TRBJ2-7, with D tentatively TRBD2 (5 bases). V was pared by 7 bases and J by 7 bases, with 11 bases between. Per the germline V gene, CDR1 is DFQATT and CDR2 is SNEGSKA (reference sequence). This CDR3 is 10 amino acids long. The chain's CDR3 is CSGKRDEQYF. The CDR3 DNA sequence: TGCAGTGGCAAACGGGATGAGCAGTACTTC.

The rearrangement uses TRBV7-2 and TRBJ1-2; the D is unclear. CDR3 size: 14 residues. Trimming pared 1 base from V and 7 bases from J, leaving 13 bases between. CDR1 and CDR2 from the germline V gene are SGHTA and FQGNSA. CDR3 loop: CASSLVWAAGGYTF. Here the CDR3 DNA reads TGTGCCAGCAGCTTAGTTTGGGCCGCGGGTGGCTACACCTTC. Full variable domain (outside the CDR3, taken from reference TRBV7-2 and TRBJ1-2): GAGVSQSPSNKVTEKGKDVELRCDPISGHTALYWYRQSLGQGLEFLIYFQGNSAPDKSGLPSDRFSAERTGGSVSTLTIQRTQQEDSAVYLCASSLVWAAGGYTFGSGTRLTVV.

The sample holds a few counts of this clone. The chain couples TRBV27 to TRBJ2-7, with 8 bases that match TRBD1. V shed 8 bases, J shed 6 bases, and the junction held 6 bases outside the gene matches. Germline loops: CDR1 MNHEY, CDR2 SMNVEV (reference sequence). The CDR3 length is 12 residues. The CDR3 spells CASWDRKSEQYF. The CDR3 nucleotides are TGTGCCAGCTGGGACAGGAAGAGCGAGCAGTACTTC.

J is TRBJ1-1 and V is TRBV25-1, with unresolved D. Trimming left V 2 bases short and J 0 bases short, with 4 bases between. This CDR3 is 13 amino acids long. CDR1 and CDR2 from the germline V gene are MGHDK and SYGVNS. The CDR3 sequence: CASSETVNTEAFF. Written as DNA, the CDR3 is TGTGCCAGCAGTGAAACGGTGAACACTGAAGCTTTCTTT.